The next 18 T cell receptor beta chains were all read from a single sample in a study of blood T cells in healthy people across ages. A second PCR, run for 7 to 11 cycles, used a sample-barcoded 5' primer plus a J-beta primer mix. One entry per CDR3 protein, called by TCRdb with MiXCR from the 5' RACE reads. Among roughly 2 million distinct CDR3 sequences listed, roughly 49% were seen once. Sequencing input: blood. The receptors shown here come from a middle-aged woman in good health.

This chain links TRBV20-1 with TRBJ2-7, with D perhaps TRBD1 or TRBD2 (5 bases each). Germline V gene sequence: CDR1 DFQATT, CDR2 SNEGSKA (reference sequence). The CDR3 spans 14 residues. The ends were cut back, 4 bases at V and 7 bases at J, with 20 bases in the middle. DNA of the CDR3: TGCAGTGCTAATCGGCCGGGGTGGGGCAATGAGCAGTACTTC. Its protein is CSANRPGWGNEQYF.

V gene TRBV7-2 combines with J gene TRBJ2-1, with 7 bases matching TRBD2. The germline V gene encodes CDR1 SGHTA and CDR2 FQGNSA. V shed 2 bases and J 8 bases; nucleotides not matched to a gene: 6. The length of the CDR3 is 14 residues. CDR3 loop: CASSLMTSTDEQFF. The CDR3 DNA reads TGTGCCAGCAGCTTAATGACTAGCACCGATGAGCAGTTCTTC.

The chain couples TRBV15 to TRBJ2-1, with 9 bases identical to TRBD1. CDR1 is LNHNV, CDR2 YYDKDF, per germline (reference sequence). The CDR3 consists of 15 residues. V shed 5 bases, J shed 9 bases, and the junction held 11 bases outside the gene matches. CDR3 sequence: CATSDAGQGLGEQFF. The CDR3 DNA is TGTGCCACCAGCGACGCCGGACAGGGGTTAGGTGAGCAGTTCTTC.

This clonotype was seen many times. This CDR3 reads CASGRGLQETQYF. The CDR3 DNA reads TGCGCCAGCGGGCGGGGCCTACAAGAGACCCAGTACTTC. The chain has TRBV4-3 and TRBJ2-5, with D perhaps matching TRBD2 (6 bases). The CDR3 spans 13 residues. Germline CDR1 reads LGHNA; CDR2 reads YSLEER. V lost 8 bases, J lost 2 bases, and 12 bases lay in between.

The chain employs TRBV6-5 and TRBJ2-6; the D is unclear. Germline CDR1 is MNHEY and CDR2 is SVGAGI. Between the trimmed V and J ends, which lost 2 bases and 0 bases, there was a span of 11 bases. CDR3 length equals 17 residues. The CDR3 DNA sequence: TGTGCCAGCAGTTACAGGGTCTTGAGCTCTGGGGCCAACGTCCTGACTTTC. Protein sequence: CASSYRVLSSGANVLTF.

In DNA, the CDR3 is TGTGCCAGCAGCCAGCTAGACAGGGGGGCCACTGATACGCAGTATTTT. It specifies CASSQLDRGATDTQYF. This chain connects TRBV4-2 to TRBJ2-3; 9 bases agree with TRBD1. Looked up from germline, CDR1 is LGHNA and CDR2 is YNFKEQ. The CDR3 covers 16 residues. V was pared by 3 bases and J by 6 bases, with 10 bases of the junction left unmatched.

This rearrangement joins TRBV7-2 to TRBJ2-7; no clear D gene. Per germline, CDR1 SGHTA and CDR2 FQGNSA. Trimming cost V 3 bases and J 4 bases, with 16 bases left between them. This CDR3 has 15 residues. The CDR3 nucleotides are TGTGCCAGCAGCTTGTTCTCAACGGAGTTATACGAGCAGTACTTC. Amino acids: CASSLFSTELYEQYF.

This clonotype appeared a few times. This chain's CDR3 is CSARGVSTYEQYF. CDR3 coding DNA: TGCAGTGCTAGAGGGGTCAGCACCTACGAGCAGTACTTC. This chain connects TRBV20-1 to TRBJ2-7; D remains unclear. Germline CDR1 is DFQATT and CDR2 is SNEGSKA (reference sequence). This CDR3 comprises 13 residues. Trimming shortened V by 1 base and J by 2 bases, and 9 bases separated the two germline ends.

The rearrangement uses TRBV7-8 and TRBJ2-3; D is unclear. This CDR3 spans 14 amino acids. CDR1 SGHVS and CDR2 FQNEAQ come from the germline V gene. The germline V and J ends were trimmed by 5 bases and 3 bases, with 12 bases remaining between them. DNA for the CDR3: TGTGCCAGCAGCCTCGACTCGTGGACAGATACGCAGTATTTT. As protein: CASSLDSWTDTQYF.

The rearrangement joins TRBV6-6 to TRBJ1-5, with 8 bases matching TRBD1. With 6 bases clipped from V and 10 bases from J, the junction kept 14 bases outside the gene matches. This CDR3 comprises 15 residues. The germline V gene encodes CDR1 MNHNY and CDR2 SVGAGI (reference sequence). This CDR3 reads CASSLSRRDRIPQHF. CDR3 nucleotide sequence: TGTGCCAGCAGCCTTTCCCGCCGGGACAGGATCCCCCAGCATTTT.

V is TRBV5-1 and J is TRBJ2-1; 12 positions match TRBD2. Trimming took 4 bases from V and 8 from J; bases not matched to a gene: 10. In germline, CDR1 is SGHRS, CDR2 YFSETQ. The CDR3 is 16 residues long. The CDR3 region has the DNA TGCGCCAGCAGCACCTGGCTAGCGGGGGGGCTCGATGAGCAGTTCTTC. Translated, it gives CASSTWLAGGLDEQFF.

The V and J genes are TRBV6-1 and TRBJ1-2, with D tentatively TRBD1 (6 bases). V gave up 0 bases and J gave up 6 bases, with 14 bases separating them. The CDR3 sequence is 15 residues long. Germline loops: CDR1 MNHNS, CDR2 SASEGT. The CDR3 sequence is CASSEAGAGAHGYTF. The CDR3 nucleotides read TGTGCCAGCAGTGAAGCGGGGGCGGGGGCCCATGGCTACACCTTC.

This clonotype occurred a few times. J is TRBJ2-7 and V is TRBV6-4; TRBD2 is a possible D gene (6 bases). V was trimmed by 11 bases and J by 0 bases, leaving 14 bases between them. The CDR3 covers 13 residues. Germline V CDR1 and CDR2: MRHNA, SNTAGT. The CDR3 nucleotides are TGTGCCTCACCCCCGGGGGTCTCCTACGAGCAGTACTTC. It is translated as CASPPGVSYEQYF.

The chain links TRBV29-1 to TRBJ1-2, with a possible D match to TRBD1 (5 bases). The CDR3 is 13 residues long. Germline CDR1 is SQVTM and CDR2 is ANQGSEA. V lost 3 bases and J 2 bases, leaving 10 bases between the germline ends. CDR3 coding DNA: TGCAGCGTTGAGGGGGTCGTCAACTATGGCTACACCTTC. Translating gives CSVEGVVNYGYTF.

The chain combines TRBV7-2 with TRBJ2-6; D is undetermined. The CDR3 length is 15 residues. Germline V gives CDR1 SGHTA, CDR2 FQGNSA. V was trimmed by 5 bases and J by 1 base, leaving 9 bases between them. The CDR3 DNA is TGTGCCAGCAGCCAGCCCTTATCTGGGGCCAACGTCCTGACTTTC. Translating gives CASSQPLSGANVLTF.

The CDR3 loop reads CASSPDWGGRNQETQYF. Written as DNA, the CDR3 is TGTGCCAGCAGCCCGGACTGGGGGGGCAGGAACCAAGAGACCCAGTACTTC. V is TRBV7-9 and J is TRBJ2-5, with a tentative D call TRBD2 (7 bases). The germline V and J ends were trimmed by 5 bases and 0 bases, with 19 bases remaining between them. Per the germline V gene, CDR1 is SEHNR and CDR2 is FQNEAQ (reference sequence). The length of the CDR3 is 17 residues.

This clonotype has ten or more counts. The rearrangement uses TRBV9 and TRBJ2-1; 7 bases are a match to TRBD1. Germline V gene sequence: CDR1 SGDLS, CDR2 YYNGEE. The CDR3 covers 13 residues. The ends lost 0 bases at V and 6 bases at J; junction bases unmatched: 0. The CDR3 nucleotides are TGTGCCAGCAGCGTAGGACAGGGCAATGAGCAGTTCTTC. Protein sequence: CASSVGQGNEQFF.

V is TRBV6-2 or TRBV6-3 and J is TRBJ2-5; 10 bases fit TRBD1. This CDR3 spans 14 amino acids. The germline gives CDR1 MNHEY, CDR2 SVGEGT. The J segment lost 4 bases and the V segment lost 6 bases, leaving 5 bases of the junction unmatched. CDR3 sequence (DNA): TGTGCCAGCAGATGGACAGGGGGACGAGAGACCCAGTACTTC. As protein: CASRWTGGRETQYF.